This note documents a single T cell receptor (beta chain) sequence. Antigen specificity is unknown. This sample was taken from a study of cytomegalovirus exposure and HLA in healthy donors. With 60 Vbeta and 13 Jbeta primers, the PCR was carried out. Sequenced by immunoSEQ multiplex PCR; TCRdb stores in-frame clones only, minus some. Counted here are 180,000 or so clones, over 75% occurring once; the ten biggest clones make up around a tenth. General study results and limits: Apart from CMV serostatus, no immune exposure information was available. Several of the most significant clusters appeared linked to common viral pathogens, based on a later analysis.

There are 14 residues in the CDR3. V gave up 2 bases and J gave up 5 bases, with 13 bases separating them. Germline V CDR1 and CDR2: SGHRS, YFSETQ. The gene calls are TRBV5-1 and TRBJ1-2, with D possibly being TRBD1 (6 bases). Sequencing input: PBMCs. The TCR sequence derives from a man aged 18 to 30 in good health and CMV-seropositive. The CDR3 region is CASSLDRSTYGYTF. The DNA of the CDR3 is TGCGCCAGCAGCTTAGACAGGTCAACGTATGGCTACACCTTC.